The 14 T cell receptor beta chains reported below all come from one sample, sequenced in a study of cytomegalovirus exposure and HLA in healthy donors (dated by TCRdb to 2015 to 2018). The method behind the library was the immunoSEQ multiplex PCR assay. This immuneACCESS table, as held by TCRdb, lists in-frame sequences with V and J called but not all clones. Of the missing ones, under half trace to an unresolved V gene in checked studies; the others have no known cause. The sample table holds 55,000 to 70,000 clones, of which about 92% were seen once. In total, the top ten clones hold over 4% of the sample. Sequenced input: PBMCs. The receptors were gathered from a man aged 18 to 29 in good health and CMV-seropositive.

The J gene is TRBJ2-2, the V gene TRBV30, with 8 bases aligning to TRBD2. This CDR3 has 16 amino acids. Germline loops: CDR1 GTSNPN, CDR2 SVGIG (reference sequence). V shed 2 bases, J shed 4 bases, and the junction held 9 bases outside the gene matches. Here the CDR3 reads CAWSTLSAGGTGELFF. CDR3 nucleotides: TGTGCCTGGAGTACTCTCTCGGCGGGGGGCACCGGGGAGCTGTTTTTT. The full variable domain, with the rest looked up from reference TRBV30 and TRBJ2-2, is SQTIHQWPATLVQPVGSPLSLECTVEGTSNPNLYWYRQAAGRGLQLLFYSVGIGQISSEVPQNLSASRPQDRQFILSSKKLLLSDSGFYLCAWSTLSAGGTGELFFGEGSRLTVL.

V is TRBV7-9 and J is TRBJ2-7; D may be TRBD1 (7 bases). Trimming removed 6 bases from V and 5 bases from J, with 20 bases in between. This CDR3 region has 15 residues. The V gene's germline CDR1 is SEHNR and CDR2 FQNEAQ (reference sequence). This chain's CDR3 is CASSPRGTVEDEQYF. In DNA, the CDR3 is TGTGCCAGCAGTCCTCGCGGGACAGTCGAGGACGAGCAGTACTTC.

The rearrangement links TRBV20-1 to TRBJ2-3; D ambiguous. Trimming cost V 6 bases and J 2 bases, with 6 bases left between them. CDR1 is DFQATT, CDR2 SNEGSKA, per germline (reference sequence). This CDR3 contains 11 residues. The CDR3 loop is CSADFTDTQYF. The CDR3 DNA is TGCAGTGCCGACTTCACAGATACGCAGTATTTT.

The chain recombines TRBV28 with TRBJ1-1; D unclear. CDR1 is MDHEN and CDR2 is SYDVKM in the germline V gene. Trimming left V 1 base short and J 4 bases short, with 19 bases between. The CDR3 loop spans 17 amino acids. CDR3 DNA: TGTGCCAGCAGTTTATTTCGCCCGTGGCAGATAAGCACTGAAGCTTTCTTT. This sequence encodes CASSLFRPWQISTEAFF.

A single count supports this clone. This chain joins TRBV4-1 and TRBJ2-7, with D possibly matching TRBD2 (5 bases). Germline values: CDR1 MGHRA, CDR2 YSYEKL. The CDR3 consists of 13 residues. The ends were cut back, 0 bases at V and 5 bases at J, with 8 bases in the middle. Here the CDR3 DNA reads TGCGCCAGCAGCCAAGATCTGGAGGACGAGCAGTACTTC. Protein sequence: CASSQDLEDEQYF.

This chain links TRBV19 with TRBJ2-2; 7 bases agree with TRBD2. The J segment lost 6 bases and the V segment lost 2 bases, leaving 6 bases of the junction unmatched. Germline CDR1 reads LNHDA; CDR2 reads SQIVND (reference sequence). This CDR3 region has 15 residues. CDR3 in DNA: TGTGCCAGTAGTATAACGGGAGGAAGACCCGGGGAGCTGTTTTTT. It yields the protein CASSITGGRPGELFF.

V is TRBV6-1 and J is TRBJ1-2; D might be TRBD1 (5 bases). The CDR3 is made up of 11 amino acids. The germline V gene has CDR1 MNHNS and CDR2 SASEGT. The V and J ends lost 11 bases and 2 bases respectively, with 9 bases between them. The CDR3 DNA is TGTGCCGGGGGGAGGAACTATGGCTACACCTTC. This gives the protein CAGGRNYGYTF.

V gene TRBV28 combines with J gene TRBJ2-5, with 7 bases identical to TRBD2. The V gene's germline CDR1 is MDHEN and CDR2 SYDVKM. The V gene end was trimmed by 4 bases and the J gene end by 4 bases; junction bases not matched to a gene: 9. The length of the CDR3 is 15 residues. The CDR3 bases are TGTGCCAGCAGTTCTAGCGGAGCGGACGGAGAGACCCAGTACTTC. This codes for CASSSSGADGETQYF.

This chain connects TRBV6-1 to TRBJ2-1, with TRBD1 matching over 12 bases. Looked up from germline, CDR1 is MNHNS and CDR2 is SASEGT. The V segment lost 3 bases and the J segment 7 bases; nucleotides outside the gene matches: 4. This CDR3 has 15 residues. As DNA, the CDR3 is TGTGCCAGCAGTGACGGGACAGGGGGCGGGAATGAGCAGTTCTTC. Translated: CASSDGTGGGNEQFF.

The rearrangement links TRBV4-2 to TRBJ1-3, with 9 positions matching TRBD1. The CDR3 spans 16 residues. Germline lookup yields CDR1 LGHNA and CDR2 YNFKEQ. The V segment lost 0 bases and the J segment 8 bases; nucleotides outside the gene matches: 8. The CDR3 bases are TGTGCCAGCAGCCAAGAAACCCCGGGACAGGGACACACCATATATTTT. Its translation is CASSQETPGQGHTIYF.

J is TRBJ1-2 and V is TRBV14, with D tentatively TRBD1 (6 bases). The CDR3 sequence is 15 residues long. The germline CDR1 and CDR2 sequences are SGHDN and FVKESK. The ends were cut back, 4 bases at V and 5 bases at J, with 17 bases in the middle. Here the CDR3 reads CASSRDLGQGYGYTF. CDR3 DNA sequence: TGTGCCAGCAGCCGCGATTTGGGGCAGGGGTATGGCTACACCTTC.

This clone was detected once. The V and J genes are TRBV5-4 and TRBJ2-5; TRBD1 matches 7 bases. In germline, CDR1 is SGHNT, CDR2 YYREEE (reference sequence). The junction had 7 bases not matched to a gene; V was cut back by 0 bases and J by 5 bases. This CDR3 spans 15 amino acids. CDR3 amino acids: CASSLVGGGRETQYF. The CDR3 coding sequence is TGTGCCAGCAGCTTGGTAGGGGGCGGCAGGGAGACCCAGTACTTC. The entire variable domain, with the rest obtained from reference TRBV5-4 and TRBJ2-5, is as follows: ETGVTQSPTHLIKTRGQQVTLRCSSQSGHNTVSWYQQALGQGPQFIFQYYREEENGRGNFPPRFSGLQFPNYSSELNVNALELDDSALYLCASSLVGGGRETQYFGPGTRLLVL.

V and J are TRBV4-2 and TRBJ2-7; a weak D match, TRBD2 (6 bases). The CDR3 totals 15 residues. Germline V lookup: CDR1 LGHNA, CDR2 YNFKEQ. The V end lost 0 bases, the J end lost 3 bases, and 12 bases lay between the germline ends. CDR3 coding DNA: TGTGCCAGCAGCCAAGATCAGGAGGGACTCTACGAGCAGTACTTC. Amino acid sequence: CASSQDQEGLYEQYF.

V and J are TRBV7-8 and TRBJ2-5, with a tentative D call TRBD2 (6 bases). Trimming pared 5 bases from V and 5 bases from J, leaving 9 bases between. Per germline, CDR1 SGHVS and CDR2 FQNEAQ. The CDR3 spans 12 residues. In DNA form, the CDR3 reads TGTGCCAGCAGCGGGGGACTGGAGACCCAGTACTTC. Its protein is CASSGGLETQYF.